A selection of T cell receptor beta chains follows, all from one sample in a study of cytomegalovirus exposure and HLA in healthy donors. The method was immunoSEQ multiplex PCR; TCRdb's version includes in-frame clones alone and lacks a portion of them. The sample records about 200,000 clones, 75% to 85% being singletons. Material: PBMCs. The receptors shown here come from a woman aged 25-40 years in good health and CMV-seropositive. Both conserved end residues are part of each CDR3. A D gene is named only where the DNA matches it firmly. Clone sizes are given selectively: once, few, many, or a class where the clone is expanded.

V	J	D	size	CDR3	DNA
TRBV30	TRBJ2-5	TRBD1	.	CAWSVLGGPGETQYF	TGTGCCTGGAGTGTACTAGGGGGCCCCGGGGAGACCCAGTACTTC
TRBV27	TRBJ2-7	TRBD1	.	CASSQTGGYEQYF	TGTGCCAGCAGTCAAACAGGGGGCTACGAGCAGTACTTC
TRBV4-1	TRBJ2-7	.	.	CASTYSWAASPSPYEQYF	TGCGCCAGCACCTACTCCTGGGCGGCTAGCCCCTCTCCTTACGAGCAGTACTTC
TRBV6-1	TRBJ2-7	.	.	CASSEVEASYEQYF	TGTGCCAGCAGTGAAGTTGAGGCCTCCTACGAGCAGTACTTC
TRBV27	TRBJ1-1	.	.	CASSLTPTGDTEAFF	TGTGCCAGCAGTTTAACCCCCACGGGGGACACTGAAGCTTTCTTT
TRBV9	TRBJ2-7	.	once	CASSPQVTASYEQYF	TGTGCCAGCAGCCCTCAGGTTACGGCCTCCTACGAGCAGTACTTC
TRBV11-1	TRBJ2-7	.	.	CASSLSSSGYEQYF	TGTGCCAGCAGCTTATCATCCTCGGGTTACGAGCAGTACTTC
TRBV28	TRBJ1-1	.	once	CASRPTGWQRSNTEAFF	TGTGCCAGCAGGCCCACCGGGTGGCAGCGAAGCAACACTGAAGCTTTCTTT
TRBV2	TRBJ2-7	.	.	CASREGLAYEQYF	TGTGCCAGCAGAGAGGGCCTTGCCTACGAGCAGTACTTC
TRBV2	TRBJ2-5	TRBD1	.	CASNVDRYQETQYF	TGTGCCAGCAACGTGGACAGGTACCAAGAGACCCAGTACTTC
TRBV27	TRBJ1-2	.	few	CASSSTRRDMDGYTF	TGTGCCAGCAGTTCCACACGCCGGGACATGGACGGCTACACCTTC
TRBV19	TRBJ1-1	.	.	CASRVPPSYDRYTEAFF	TGTGCCAGTAGAGTACCTCCCTCTTACGACAGGTACACTGAAGCTTTCTTT
TRBV18	TRBJ1-1	.	few	CASSPPESVGVVYEAFF	TGTGCCAGCTCACCACCTGAGTCTGTAGGGGTAGTTTACGAAGCTTTCTTT
TRBV6-1	TRBJ1-5	.	.	CASSPRDNQPQHF	TGTGCCAGCAGTCCGAGGGACAATCAGCCCCAGCATTTT
TRBV11-2	TRBJ2-1	TRBD2	.	CASSVGTSGRAHEQFF	TGTGCCAGCAGCGTAGGGACTAGCGGGAGGGCCCATGAGCAGTTCTTC
TRBV7-9	TRBJ2-3	.	.	CASSLAAGRGDTQYF	TGTGCCAGCAGCTTAGCGGCAGGTCGAGGGGATACGCAGTATTTT
TRBV7-3	TRBJ2-1	TRBD2	.	CASSPRTSGRYEQFF	TGTGCCAGCAGCCCGAGGACTAGCGGGAGGTATGAGCAGTTCTTC
TRBV2	TRBJ1-1	TRBD1	few	CASVTDRGLKNTEAFF	TGTGCCAGCGTAACTGACAGGGGGCTTAAGAACACTGAAGCTTTCTTT
TRBV5-1	TRBJ2-6	TRBD1	once	CASSLWVTGGGGPSGANVLTF	TGCGCCAGCAGCTTGTGGGTGACAGGGGGCGGGGGCCCCTCTGGGGCCAACGTCCTGACTTTC
TRBV18	TRBJ2-1	.	.	CASAQLASANNEQFF	TGTGCCAGCGCTCAACTGGCTAGCGCTAACAATGAGCAGTTCTTC
TRBV7-2	TRBJ1-5	.	.	CASSETGYQPQHF	TGTGCCAGCAGCGAAACAGGGTATCAGCCCCAGCATTTT
TRBV5-1	TRBJ2-2	.	.	CASSSRGSGDGELFF	TGCGCCAGCAGCTCCCGTGGGTCAGGGGACGGGGAGCTGTTTTTT
TRBV5-8	TRBJ2-3	.	.	CASSLMESADTQYF	TGTGCCAGCAGCTTGATGGAGTCGGCAGATACGCAGTATTTT
TRBV27	TRBJ2-2	.	few	CASSPRQKTGELFF	TGTGCCAGCAGTCCTAGACAGAAAACCGGGGAGCTGTTTTTT
TRBV6-1	TRBJ2-4	TRBD1	.	CASTVRQGANIQYF	TGTGCCAGCACCGTAAGACAGGGGGCAAACATTCAGTACTTC
TRBV7-2	TRBJ2-7	.	.	CASSPNTLGVHF	TGTGCCAGCAGCCCGAACACATTAGGGGTTCACTTC
TRBV6-5	TRBJ1-2	.	.	CASSYGIGTFGYTF	TGTGCCAGCAGTTACGGAATCGGGACATTTGGCTACACCTTC
TRBV6-6	TRBJ1-5	.	.	CASSYPYGGGQPQHF	TGTGCCAGCAGTTACCCCTACGGGGGGGGTCAGCCCCAGCATTTT
TRBV5-1	TRBJ2-7	TRBD1	.	CASSLTGYDRVDEQYF	TGCGCCAGCAGCTTGACCGGTTATGACAGGGTGGACGAGCAGTACTTC